This T cell receptor beta chain appears in the sequencing data of a study of T cell repertoires in cytomegalovirus infection. The CDR3 runs to 13 residues. Germline loops: CDR1 DFQATT, CDR2 SNEGSKA (reference sequence). V lost 0 bases and J 1 base, leaving 6 bases between the germline ends. This clonotype was picked up a small number of times. TCRdb used MiXCR to reprocess the reads, holding one entry per CDR3 protein. The table has hundreds of thousands of distinct CDR3 sequences, roughly 24% seen once. This clonotype was sampled from a human donor in good health (CMV status not recorded). Some clones in this sample may be carry-over from other donors' samples. The chain joins TRBV20-1 to TRBJ1-2; D not resolved. The source material was CD8+ T cells from PBMCs. The CDR3 DNA reads TGCAGTGCTAGAGAGGCAGTTAACTATGGCTACACCTTC. Its translation is CSAREAVNYGYTF.